This paragraph covers one TCR beta chain sequence. The sample comes from a study of blood T cells in healthy people across ages. A second PCR of 7 to 11 cycles used a sample-barcoded 5' primer and a J-beta primer mix. TCRdb re-called the 5' RACE reads through MiXCR, storing one row per CDR3 protein. This repertoire shows hundreds of thousands of distinct CDR3 sequences, just over 55% found once; its top ten account for around a quarter. The sequenced material came from blood. The receptor was isolated from a man aged 35 to 55 in good health.

The CDR3 region is CASRMTATGNEQYF. CDR3 coding DNA: TGTGCCAGCAGGATGACCGCGACTGGGAATGAGCAGTACTTC. The rearrangement uses TRBV12-3 or TRBV12-4 and TRBJ2-7; D is unclear. V dropped 6 bases and J dropped 7 bases, with 19 bases sitting between them. The CDR3 consists of 14 residues.